Following are 27 T cell receptor beta chains from one sample sequenced in a study of CD8 T cells in ankylosing spondylitis. MiXCR, run by TCRdb on the 5' RACE reads, gives a single entry per CDR3 protein. Of under 200,000 distinct CDR3 sequences detected, 9.5% to 10% appear once; the ten largest clones hold roughly 16%. Sequencing was carried out using blood, either unsorted or a sorted T cell fraction (not recorded which). The source is a female donor with ankylosing spondylitis or in good health (not recorded which).

This clonotype was seen many times. The chain combines TRBV9 with TRBJ2-1; TRBD2 matches at 14 bases. V shed 0 bases and J 9 bases; nucleotides not matched to a gene: 17. The CDR3 consists of 20 residues. Germline lookup yields CDR1 SGDLS and CDR2 YYNGEE. The CDR3 here is CASSVGSGLAGDPTSGEQFF. The CDR3 nucleotides read TGTGCCAGCAGCGTAGGGTCGGGACTAGCGGGAGACCCCACAAGTGGTGAGCAGTTCTTC.

The chain carries TRBV4-3 and TRBJ2-1; possible D gene TRBD1, 6 bases. Trimming stripped 2 bases from V and 0 bases from J, with 8 bases between. This CDR3 has 15 amino acids. Germline V gene lookup returns CDR1 LGHNA and CDR2 YSLEER. The CDR3 reads CASSQFRGSYNEQFF. CDR3 coding DNA: TGCGCCAGCAGCCAATTCAGGGGCTCCTACAATGAGCAGTTCTTC.

This clonotype was recorded a few times. This chain links TRBV7-9 with TRBJ2-1; D uncertain. This CDR3 contains 15 residues. CDR1 and CDR2 from the germline V gene are SEHNR and FQNEAQ (reference sequence). Trimming took off 6 bases at V and 4 bases at J, with 16 bases between the two ends. CDR3 coding DNA: TGTGCCAGCAGTAGATGGGCTTCTTTTTACAATGAGCAGTTCTTC. Its translation is CASSRWASFYNEQFF.

This clonotype was counted a single time. The chain carries TRBV19 and TRBJ2-5; a possible D gene is TRBD1 (6 bases). V dropped 1 base and J dropped 3 bases, with 15 bases sitting between them. The CDR3 covers 16 residues. Germline V gene sequence: CDR1 LNHDA, CDR2 SQIVND (reference sequence). In nucleotides, the CDR3 is TGTGCCAGTAGTATAGCGCCGGGCAGGGGCGAAGAGACCCAGTACTTC. Its translation is CASSIAPGRGEETQYF.

This clonotype was detected ten times or more. The rearrangement links TRBV7-9 to TRBJ2-1, with D unclear. V was shortened by 3 bases and J by 5 bases, with 11 bases between the two germline ends. This CDR3 spans 14 amino acids. The germline gives CDR1 SEHNR, CDR2 FQNEAQ (reference sequence). The CDR3 spells CASSLRIPDNEQFF. CDR3 in DNA: TGTGCCAGCAGCTTGCGGATCCCAGACAATGAGCAGTTCTTC.

This clonotype has a count of ten or more. This sequence joins TRBV24-1 and TRBJ1-1; D call uncertain. Germline lookup yields CDR1 KGHDR and CDR2 SFDVKD. Trimming removed 4 bases at V and 8 bases at J, with 10 bases between. The CDR3 length is 12 residues. CDR3 protein: CATSDFVGEAFF. Written as DNA, the CDR3 is TGTGCCACCAGTGACTTCGTCGGCGAAGCTTTCTTT.

This clonotype was seen only a few times. The J gene is TRBJ2-2, the V gene TRBV3-1, with D possibly matching TRBD2 (6 bases). Germline CDR1 is LGHDT and CDR2 is YNNKEL (reference sequence). The CDR3 loop spans 15 amino acids. Trimming took off 4 bases at V and 6 bases at J, with 15 bases between the two ends. The CDR3 is CASSLPGEYAGELFF. The DNA for the CDR3 is TGTGCCAGCAGCCTCCCGGGGGAGTACGCCGGGGAGCTGTTTTTT.

This clonotype was counted between two and nine times. The chain combines TRBV12-3 or TRBV12-4 with TRBJ1-1; D is possibly TRBD1 (6 bases). CDR3 length: 14 residues. With 8 bases removed from V and 3 bases from J, the gap between germline ends came to 16 bases. The CDR3 DNA reads TGTGCCAGCCGGCCAGGGGATTGGGACACTGAAGCTTTCTTT. This sequence encodes CASRPGDWDTEAFF.

This clonotype came up many times. The J gene is TRBJ2-7, the V gene TRBV7-9; D is unclear. This CDR3 spans 12 amino acids. Per germline, CDR1 SEHNR and CDR2 FQNEAQ (reference sequence). The V gene lost 2 bases and the J gene lost 2 bases, with 4 bases spanning the gap. In DNA form, the CDR3 reads TGTGCCAGCAGCTTATCCACCTACGAGCAGTACTTC. This codes for CASSLSTYEQYF.

This clonotype turned up a few times. The chain joins TRBV20-1 to TRBJ2-7, with D perhaps assigned TRBD1 or TRBD2 (5 bases each). The CDR3 runs 13 residues. With 3 bases removed from V and 0 bases from J, the gap between germline ends came to 9 bases. Per germline, CDR1 DFQATT and CDR2 SNEGSKA (reference sequence). CDR3 bases: TGCAGTGCTAGGGGGGTGCTCTCCTACGAGCAGTACTTC. Translation: CSARGVLSYEQYF.

This clonotype was observed a few times. The chain has TRBV9 and TRBJ2-7; the match to TRBD2 covers 7 bases. The ends lost 3 bases at V and 3 bases at J; junction bases unmatched: 15. This CDR3 region has 17 residues. CDR1 SGDLS and CDR2 YYNGEE come from the germline V gene. In nucleotides, the CDR3 is TGTGCCAGCAGCGCACTTGAGACCAGCGGGGAGGGCTACGAGCAGTACTTC. Its protein is CASSALETSGEGYEQYF. Filled out from reference TRBV9 and TRBJ2-7, the complete variable domain reads DSGVTQTPKHLITATGQRVTLRCSPRSGDLSVYWYQQSLDQGLQFLIQYYNGEERAKGNILERFSAQQFPDLHSELNLSSLELGDSALYFCASSALETSGEGYEQYFGPGTRLTVT.

This clonotype appeared a few times. The J gene is TRBJ2-1, the V gene TRBV5-6, with D possibly matching TRBD1 (6 bases). The CDR3 runs 15 residues. Germline loops: CDR1 SGHDT, CDR2 YYEEEE. Trimming removed 4 bases at V and 0 bases at J, with 11 bases between. CDR3: CASSTGQSSYNEQFF. CDR3 nucleotide sequence: TGTGCCAGCAGCACCGGACAGAGCTCCTACAATGAGCAGTTCTTC.

The chain recombines TRBV30 with TRBJ2-3; D possibly uses TRBD1 or TRBD2 (5 bases each). The CDR3 covers 16 residues. CDR1 and CDR2 from the germline V gene are GTSNPN and SVGIG (reference sequence). Trimming removed 0 bases at V and 0 bases at J, with 13 bases between. CDR3 bases: TGTGCCTGGAGTGTAGGGGTTAGCGCTAGCACAGATACGCAGTATTTT. Encoded protein: CAWSVGVSASTDTQYF. The full variable domain, rest sourced from reference TRBV30 and TRBJ2-3, is SQTIHQWPATLVQPVGSPLSLECTVEGTSNPNLYWYRQAAGRGLQLLFYSVGIGQISSEVPQNLSASRPQDRQFILSSKKLLLSDSGFYLCAWSVGVSASTDTQYFGPGTRLTVL.

This clonotype occurred a few times. The rearrangement uses TRBV4-2 and TRBJ2-7; D is perhaps TRBD1 or TRBD2 (5 bases each). In germline, CDR1 is LGHNA, CDR2 YNFKEQ. The CDR3 consists of 13 residues. V was pared by 5 bases and J by 2 bases, with 10 bases between. This CDR3 reads CASSGTTPYEQYF. CDR3 coding DNA: TGTGCCAGCAGCGGGACCACCCCCTACGAGCAGTACTTC.

This clonotype was seen many times. The rearrangement joins TRBV7-9 to TRBJ2-1; 11 bases match TRBD1. Unmatched junction bases numbered 6, after V lost 5 bases and J lost 6 bases. Germline V lookup: CDR1 SEHNR, CDR2 FQNEAQ (reference sequence). The CDR3 contains 15 residues. In DNA, the CDR3 is TGTGCCAGCAGCGCAACCGGGACAGGGGGCAATGAGCAGTTCTTC. It codes for CASSATGTGGNEQFF.

The CDR3 loop is CASSQDRVGKNIQYF. CDR3 bases: TGCGCCAGCAGCCAAGATCGGGTCGGTAAAAACATTCAGTACTTC. The V call is TRBV4-3, the J call TRBJ2-4; D gene uncertain. CDR1 and CDR2 from the germline V gene are LGHNA and YSLEER. V lost 0 bases, J lost 4 bases, and 10 bases lay in between. The CDR3 covers 15 residues.

The CDR3 reads CASITRRDTDTQYF. DNA of the CDR3: TGTGCCAGCATAACGCGGCGGGACACAGATACGCAGTATTTT. The J gene is TRBJ2-3, the V gene TRBV2; TRBD2 might be the D (6 bases). CDR3 length: 14 amino acids. The V end was cut by 7 bases, the J end by 2 bases, with 13 bases between. In germline, CDR1 is SNHLY, CDR2 FYNNEI.

In regard to this clonotype: Relative to the germline gene, one junction end is altered; a read error may explain this. The gene calls are TRBV12-3 or TRBV12-4 and TRBJ2-1, with 10 nucleotides matching TRBD1. This CDR3 contains 15 residues. The CDR3 DNA is TGTGCCAGCAGTCCCAGGGACAGGGGAGACAATAAGCAGTTCTTC. It yields the protein CASSPRDRGDNKQFF.

In this sample, this clonotype turned up many times. CDR3 bases: TGCAGTGCTGGACAGGGGAGGACCTACGAGCAGTACTTC. Its translation: CSAGQGRTYEQYF. V is TRBV20-1 and J is TRBJ2-7, with 9 bases matching TRBD1. CDR1 is DFQATT, CDR2 SNEGSKA, per germline (reference sequence). The V gene end was trimmed by 5 bases and the J gene end by 2 bases; junction bases not matched to a gene: 4. The CDR3 covers 13 residues.

This clonotype was seen repeatedly, ten times or more. The DNA of the CDR3 is TGCGCCAGCAGCCCTACTACACCAACAGAGAACTATGGCTACACCTTC. This translates into CASSPTTPTENYGYTF. The gene calls are TRBV5-1 and TRBJ1-2; D is uncertain. Trimming pared 4 bases from V and 2 bases from J, leaving 18 bases between. The length of the CDR3 is 16 residues. Germline CDR1 SGHRS, CDR2 YFSETQ.

This clonotype was detected a few times. V and J are TRBV5-4 and TRBJ2-4; a weak D match, TRBD2 (5 bases). Germline-derived CDR1 and CDR2 are SGHNT and YYREEE (reference sequence). V was trimmed by 4 bases and J by 0 bases, leaving 17 bases between them. The CDR3 spans 17 residues. The CDR3 nucleotides read TGTGCCAGCAGCCCCGGGTGGGCGGGCGAAGCCAAAAACATTCAGTACTTC. As protein: CASSPGWAGEAKNIQYF.

This clonotype occurred a few times. The chain has TRBV20-1 and TRBJ2-7; a possible D gene is TRBD2 (6 bases). The CDR3 length is 13 residues. V gave up 5 bases and J gave up 0 bases, with 11 bases separating them. Germline values: CDR1 DFQATT, CDR2 SNEGSKA (reference sequence). The CDR3 protein is CSAFTGSSYEQYF. CDR3 coding DNA: TGCAGTGCTTTCACCGGGAGCTCCTACGAGCAGTACTTC.

The rearrangement joins TRBV18 to TRBJ1-5, with D tentatively TRBD1 (6 bases). The germline V gene encodes CDR1 KGHSH and CDR2 LQKENI. V shed 4 bases and J shed 5 bases, with 15 bases lying between them. This CDR3 has 15 residues. The CDR3 sequence: CASSRRQVDDQPQHF. DNA for the CDR3: TGTGCCAGCTCACGTAGACAGGTTGATGATCAGCCCCAGCATTTT.

This clonotype was detected only a few times. Here the CDR3 DNA reads TGTGCCAGCAGCGACGACGGTCCCTCCTATGGCTACACCTTC. Translation gives CASSDDGPSYGYTF. The V gene is TRBV7-8, the J gene TRBJ1-2; unclear D gene. The V gene lost 5 bases and the J gene lost 4 bases, with 14 bases spanning the gap. The CDR3 loop spans 14 amino acids. CDR1 and CDR2 from the germline V gene are SGHVS and FQNEAQ.

This clonotype was detected only a few times. V gene TRBV7-9 combines with J gene TRBJ2-7, with D maybe TRBD2 (5 bases). Deletions cut 4 bases from V and 7 bases from J, with 11 bases between. The CDR3 has 12 amino acids. Germline CDR1 is SEHNR and CDR2 is FQNEAQ (reference sequence). CDR3: CASSSYGGEQYF. DNA for the CDR3: TGTGCCAGCAGCTCGTACGGCGGGGAGCAGTACTTC.

This clonotype was found many times. The chain uses TRBV27 and TRBJ2-1; the D gene is possibly TRBD2 (6 bases). Trimming took 5 bases from V and 8 from J, leaving 16 bases between them. CDR3 length equals 14 residues. The germline V gene has CDR1 MNHEY and CDR2 SMNVEV (reference sequence). This chain's CDR3 is CASSLWTTGDEQFF. In DNA form, the CDR3 reads TGTGCCAGCAGTCTCTGGACCACGGGGGATGAGCAGTTCTTC.

This clonotype was found a few times. The rearrangement links TRBV12-5 to TRBJ2-3; D is uncertain. The CDR3 is 13 amino acids. CDR1 LGHNT and CDR2 FRNRAP come from the germline V gene. The germline V and J ends were trimmed by 6 bases and 0 bases, with 7 bases remaining between them. The CDR3 is CASGPTSTDTQYF. The CDR3 DNA is TGTGCTAGTGGCCCCACTAGCACAGATACGCAGTATTTT.